The clone carrying this T cell receptor (beta chain) was found once. Its antigen remains unknown. This PCR relied on a set of 60 Vbeta primers and 13 Jbeta primers. Profiling relied on immunoSEQ multiplex PCR, and the TCRdb table lists in-frame clones only, not all of them. The profile shows 140,000 to 150,000 clones, less than 10% of them singletons. These data belong to a study of cytomegalovirus exposure and HLA in healthy donors. In the study overall: Around 85 million unique TCR sequences came from HLA-typed donors in an early release.

Study-wide points: Among the most significant clusters, several appeared linked to common viral pathogens in a later analysis. Analysis was carried out at a later point, and it linked a missense DCLRE1C variant to TCR beta V- and J-gene trimming. In a later analysis, about 17,000 TCR beta sequences were associated with HLA alleles at 0.05 false discovery rate.

V lost 10 bases, J lost 4 bases, and 13 bases stayed unmatched. The CDR3 sequence is 15 residues long. Germline CDR1 and CDR2: MNHNY and SVGAGI (reference sequence). The genes are TRBV6-6 and TRBJ2-5, with 9 bases that match TRBD1. This TCR came from a man in his forties or fifties in good health and CMV-seronegative. Material for sequencing was PBMCs. The CDR3 nucleotides read TGTGCCATAACCGCTGGGACAGGGTATCCAGAGACCCAGTACTTC. Protein product: CAITAGTGYPETQYF.